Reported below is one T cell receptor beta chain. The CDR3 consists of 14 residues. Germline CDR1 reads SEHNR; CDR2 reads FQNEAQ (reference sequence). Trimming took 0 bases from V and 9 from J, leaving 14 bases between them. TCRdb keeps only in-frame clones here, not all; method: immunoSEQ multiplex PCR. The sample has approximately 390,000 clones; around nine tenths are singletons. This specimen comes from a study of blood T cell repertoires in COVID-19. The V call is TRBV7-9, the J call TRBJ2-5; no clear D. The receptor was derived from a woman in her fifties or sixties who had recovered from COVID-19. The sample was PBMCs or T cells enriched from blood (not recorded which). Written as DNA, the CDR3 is TGTGCCAGCAGCTTAGCGTCCGGCGGTTCTTCCCAGTACTTC. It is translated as CASSLASGGSSQYF.